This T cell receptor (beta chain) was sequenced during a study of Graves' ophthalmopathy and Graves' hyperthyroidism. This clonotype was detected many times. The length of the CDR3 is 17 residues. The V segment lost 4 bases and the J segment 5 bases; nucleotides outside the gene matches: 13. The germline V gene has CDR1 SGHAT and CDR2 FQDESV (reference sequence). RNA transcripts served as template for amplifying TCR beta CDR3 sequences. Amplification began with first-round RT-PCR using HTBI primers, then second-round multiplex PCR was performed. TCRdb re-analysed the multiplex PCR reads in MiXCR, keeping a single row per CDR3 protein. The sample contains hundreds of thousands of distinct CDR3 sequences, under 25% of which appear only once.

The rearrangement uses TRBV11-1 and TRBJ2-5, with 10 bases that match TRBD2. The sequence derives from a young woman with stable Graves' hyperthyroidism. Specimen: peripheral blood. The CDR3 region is CASSSEKPSGRGETQYF. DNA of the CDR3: TGTGCCAGCAGCTCAGAGAAACCTAGCGGGAGAGGGGAGACCCAGTACTTC.